Below are 24 T cell receptor beta chains sequenced from a single sample in a study of blood T cells in healthy people across ages. Using a J-beta primer mix together with a sample-barcoded 5' primer, a second PCR was run for about 7 to 12 cycles. TCRdb reanalysed the 5' RACE reads using MiXCR and keeps one entry per CDR3 protein. The sample contains around 1,700,000 distinct CDR3 sequences, 28% of which appear only once. The sample was blood. All receptors come from a woman aged 25 to 39 in good health.

This clonotype was counted ten times or more. V gene TRBV7-2 combines with J gene TRBJ2-5; TRBD1 is a possible D gene (5 bases). Germline V gene data show CDR1 as SGHTA and CDR2 as FQGNSA. The CDR3 is 15 residues long. Between the trimmed V and J ends, which lost 2 bases and 2 bases, there was a span of 12 bases. CDR3 DNA sequence: TGTGCCAGCAGCTTATTCCAGGGTCCTCAAGAGACCCAGTACTTC. Its translation: CASSLFQGPQETQYF.

The table lists this clonotype with many counts. The V call is TRBV10-2, the J call TRBJ2-7; no clear D gene. CDR1 WSHSY and CDR2 SAAADI come from the germline V gene. The CDR3 is 13 residues long. V was pared by 8 bases and J by 7 bases, with 18 bases between. CDR3 bases: TGCGCCAGCGCGGCTAGTGAGATCCGGGAGCAGTACTTC. As protein: CASAASEIREQYF.

The table lists this clonotype with a few counts. The chain couples TRBV19 to TRBJ2-5; D ambiguous. The germline V gene has CDR1 LNHDA and CDR2 SQIVND (reference sequence). Between the trimmed V and J ends, which lost 4 bases and 5 bases, there was a span of 11 bases. CDR3 length: 13 residues. CDR3 DNA: TGTGCCAGTAGTAGCACGGATGCGGAGACCCAGTACTTC. Translating it yields CASSSTDAETQYF.

J is TRBJ2-5 and V is TRBV15; 9 bases match TRBD2. The ends lost 2 bases at V and 2 bases at J; junction bases unmatched: 3. Germline-derived CDR1 and CDR2 are LNHNV and YYDKDF (reference sequence). CDR3 size: 15 residues. The CDR3 nucleotides are TGTGCCACCAGCAGACGGCGGGAGGGGCAAGAGACCCAGTACTTC. Translated, it gives CATSRRREGQETQYF.

This clonotype was counted only a few times. The chain uses TRBV29-1 and TRBJ1-3; D is unclear. The CDR3 runs to 12 residues. The V gene lost 5 bases and the J gene lost 0 bases, with 5 bases spanning the gap. Germline loops: CDR1 SQVTM, CDR2 ANQGSEA. The CDR3 DNA reads as TGCAGCGTTTCGGTCTCTGGAAACACCATATATTTT. Its protein is CSVSVSGNTIYF.

This clonotype was detected many times. The chain has TRBV29-1 and TRBJ2-3; TRBD1 aligns across 9 bases. V shed 6 bases, J shed 4 bases, and the junction held 8 bases outside the gene matches. This CDR3 is 14 amino acids long. CDR1 and CDR2 from the germline V gene are SQVTM and ANQGSEA. The CDR3 protein is CSVGWDRASDTQYF. The CDR3 DNA sequence: TGCAGCGTGGGATGGGACAGGGCATCAGATACGCAGTATTTT.

CDR3 sequence: CASSVATSGPYNEQFF. In DNA, the CDR3 is TGTGCCAGCAGCGTAGCTACTAGCGGGCCGTACAATGAGCAGTTCTTC. The chain combines TRBV9 with TRBJ2-1, with 9 bases that match TRBD2. CDR1 is SGDLS and CDR2 is YYNGEE in the germline V gene. The CDR3 covers 16 residues. After removal of 0 bases from V and 4 bases from J, the junction contained 5 bases not matched to a gene.

This clonotype was seen a few times. V usage is TRBV4-2 and J usage is TRBJ2-7, with D possibly TRBD1 on 6 matching bases. The CDR3 is 16 residues long. Trimming removed 1 base from V and 6 bases from J, with 19 bases in between. Germline-derived CDR1 and CDR2 are LGHNA and YNFKEQ. CDR3 DNA sequence: TGTGCCAGCAGCCAAGTCTCTTTTGGGGGCGGGTCCGAGCAGTACTTC. Protein product: CASSQVSFGGGSEQYF.

The chain combines TRBV12-3 or TRBV12-4 with TRBJ1-1; D uncertain. The CDR3 is made up of 13 amino acids. The ends were cut back, 3 bases at V and 7 bases at J, with 12 bases in the middle. The CDR3 nucleotides read TGTGCCAGCAGTTTTTCGGGCCCAGGTGAAGCTTTCTTT. It is translated as CASSFSGPGEAFF.

V is TRBV7-2 and J is TRBJ2-7; the D is unclear. Germline V gene sequence: CDR1 SGHTA, CDR2 FQGNSA. The V and J ends lost 1 base and 2 bases respectively, with 12 bases between them. CDR3 length: 15 amino acids. In nucleotides, the CDR3 is TGTGCCAGCAGCTTAGGAGTTAGTGGTGCCTACGAGCAGTACTTC. Its translation: CASSLGVSGAYEQYF.

The chain carries TRBV18 and TRBJ2-5, with D perhaps TRBD2 (5 bases). V dropped 3 bases and J dropped 11 bases, with 19 bases sitting between them. The CDR3 is 14 residues long. Looked up from germline, CDR1 is KGHSH and CDR2 is LQKENI. CDR3 coding DNA: TGTGCCAGCTCACCGTCGAACAATGCTAGGGAGCAGTACTTC. Translated, it gives CASSPSNNAREQYF.

The V gene is TRBV5-1, the J gene TRBJ1-2, with TRBD1 matching 7 bases. CDR1 and CDR2 from the germline V gene are SGHRS and YFSETQ. This CDR3 contains 12 residues. The ends lost 4 bases at V and 8 bases at J; junction bases unmatched: 5. CDR3 amino acids: CASSPRGEGYTF. The CDR3 DNA is TGCGCCAGCAGCCCCAGGGGGGAGGGCTACACCTTC.

This CDR3 is CASRRDRALDYGYTF. The CDR3 coding sequence is TGCGCCAGCAGACGGGACAGGGCGCTAGACTATGGCTACACCTTC. V and J are TRBV5-1 and TRBJ1-2, with TRBD1 identical over 9 bases. Trimming removed 5 bases from V and 3 bases from J; junction bases left unmatched: 8. Germline loops: CDR1 SGHRS, CDR2 YFSETQ. The CDR3 has 15 amino acids.

About this clonotype itself: Its ends do not fully match the called genes, so a read error is possible. The chain joins TRBV5-5 to TRBJ1-1, with 7 bases lining up with TRBD1. This CDR3 is 15 amino acids long. Germline V gene sequence: CDR1 SGHKS, CDR2 YYEKEE (reference sequence). This chain's CDR3 is CASSPPDRVNTEVFF. CDR3 nucleotide sequence: TGTGCCAGCAGCCCTCCCGACAGGGTGAACACTGAAGTTTTCTTT. The full variable domain, completed using reference TRBV5-5 and TRBJ1-1, is DAGVTQSPTHLIKTRGQQVTLRCSPISGHKSVSWYQQVLGQGPQFIFQYYEKEERGRGNFPDRFSARQFPNYSSELNVNALLLGDSALYLCASSPPDRVNTEVFFGQGTRLTVV.

This clonotype has just a few counts. A read error may account for a junction end that differs from germline. V is TRBV3-1 and J is TRBJ2-1; tentative D call: TRBD1 (6 bases). The CDR3 totals 16 residues. Per the germline V gene, CDR1 is LGHDT and CDR2 is YNNKEL (reference sequence). As DNA, the CDR3 is TGTGTCAGCAGCCATCGAAAGGGACATCGAGGGAATGAGCAGTTCTTC. As protein: CVSSHRKGHRGNEQFF.

The chain joins TRBV27 to TRBJ2-1; tentatively, D is TRBD1 (5 bases). Germline-derived CDR1 and CDR2 are MNHEY and SMNVEV (reference sequence). The germline V and J ends were trimmed by 2 bases and 11 bases, with 16 bases remaining between them. This CDR3 is built from 14 residues. CDR3 sequence: CASSLEKGWDKQFF. The DNA for the CDR3 is TGTGCCAGCAGTTTAGAGAAGGGGTGGGATAAGCAGTTCTTC.

As to this clonotype: This may come from a read error, since a much larger clone is one base off. CDR3 region: CSAGSGTGGYGYTF. The CDR3 coding sequence is TGCAGTGCTGGCTCCGGGACAGGGGGCTATGGCTACACCTTC. The gene calls are TRBV20-1 and TRBJ1-2; 11 bases fit TRBD1. J gave up 4 bases and V 5 bases, and 6 bases lay outside the gene matches. Germline V gene data show CDR1 as DFQATT and CDR2 as SNEGSKA (reference sequence). The CDR3 length is 14 residues.

V usage is TRBV27 and J usage is TRBJ2-1, with TRBD1 matching over 8 bases. The CDR3 has 14 amino acids. J gave up 2 bases and V 5 bases, and 2 bases lay outside the gene matches. Germline lookup yields CDR1 MNHEY and CDR2 SMNVEV (reference sequence). CDR3 coding DNA: TGTGCCAGCAGTAACAGGGGGACCTACAATGAGCAGTTCTTC. Translation gives CASSNRGTYNEQFF.

The V gene is TRBV29-1, the J gene TRBJ1-1; D is undetermined. The CDR3 contains 13 residues. Germline CDR1 reads SQVTM; CDR2 reads ANQGSEA. Between the trimmed V and J ends, which lost 4 bases and 0 bases, there was a span of 9 bases. The CDR3 here is CSVGKAMNTEAFF. CDR3 DNA: TGCAGCGTTGGGAAAGCTATGAACACTGAAGCTTTCTTT.

The chain carries TRBV2 and TRBJ2-3, with D possibly matching TRBD1 (5 bases). The CDR3 is made up of 15 amino acids. From germline, CDR1 is SNHLY and CDR2 FYNNEI. V lost 4 bases, J lost 6 bases, and 17 bases lay in between. The CDR3: CASSGSQATLDTQYF. CDR3 coding DNA: TGTGCCAGCAGTGGATCACAGGCAACGTTGGATACGCAGTATTTT.

This clonotype appeared a single time. A read error is possible here, since a much larger clone lies one base away. The V and J genes are TRBV12-3 or TRBV12-4 and TRBJ1-2; TRBD1 might be the D (6 bases). The V end was cut by 4 bases, the J end by 6 bases, with 12 bases between. CDR3 length: 13 amino acids. The CDR3 protein is CASSWSHRDGYTF. The CDR3, as DNA: TGTGCCAGCAGTTGGAGTCACAGGGATGGCTACACCTTC.

This chain joins TRBV5-5 and TRBJ2-7; D might be TRBD2 (7 bases). The CDR3 is 16 residues long. CDR1 SGHKS and CDR2 YYEKEE come from the germline V gene (reference sequence). The V gene lost 5 bases and the J gene lost 3 bases, with 21 bases spanning the gap. The CDR3: CASSQGGASGYYEQYF. The CDR3 nucleotides read TGTGCCAGCAGTCAAGGGGGGGCTAGCGGCTACTACGAGCAGTACTTC.

This clonotype was detected ten times or more. The rearrangement links TRBV27 to TRBJ2-4, with TRBD2 as a possible D gene (6 bases). V lost 2 bases to trimming and J lost 6 bases, with 14 bases between them. There are 15 residues in the CDR3. CDR1 MNHEY and CDR2 SMNVEV come from the germline V gene (reference sequence). CDR3 sequence (DNA): TGTGCCAGCAGTTTAAGGCGGGACGTAAGAAACATTCAGTACTTC. Translation gives CASSLRRDVRNIQYF.

This clonotype was counted at least ten times. The CDR3 loop reads CASSPDRGGTYEQYF. CDR3 nucleotide sequence: TGTGCCAGCAGCCCCGACCGGGGGGGAACCTACGAGCAGTACTTC. The chain joins TRBV7-9 to TRBJ2-7, with 8 positions matching TRBD2. CDR1 is SEHNR, CDR2 FQNEAQ, per germline (reference sequence). The CDR3 covers 15 residues. V shed 5 bases and J 2 bases; nucleotides not matched to a gene: 8.